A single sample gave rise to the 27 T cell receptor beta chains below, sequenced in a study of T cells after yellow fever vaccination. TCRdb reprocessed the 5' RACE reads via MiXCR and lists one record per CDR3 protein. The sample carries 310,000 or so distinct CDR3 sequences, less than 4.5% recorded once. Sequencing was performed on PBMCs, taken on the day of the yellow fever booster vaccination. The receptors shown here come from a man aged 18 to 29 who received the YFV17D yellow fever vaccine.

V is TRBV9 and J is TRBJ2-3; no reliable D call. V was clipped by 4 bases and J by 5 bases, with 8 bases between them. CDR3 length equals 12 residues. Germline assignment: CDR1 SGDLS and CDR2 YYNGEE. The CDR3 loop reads CASSTQKDTQYF. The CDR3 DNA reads TGTGCCAGCAGCACCCAGAAAGATACGCAGTATTTT.

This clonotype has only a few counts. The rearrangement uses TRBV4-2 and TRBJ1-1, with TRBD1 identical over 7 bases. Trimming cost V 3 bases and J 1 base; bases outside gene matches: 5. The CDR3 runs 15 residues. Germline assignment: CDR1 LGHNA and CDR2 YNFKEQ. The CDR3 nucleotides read TGTGCCAGCAGCCAGTTGGCAGGGGGGAACACTGAAGCTTTCTTT. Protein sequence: CASSQLAGGNTEAFF.

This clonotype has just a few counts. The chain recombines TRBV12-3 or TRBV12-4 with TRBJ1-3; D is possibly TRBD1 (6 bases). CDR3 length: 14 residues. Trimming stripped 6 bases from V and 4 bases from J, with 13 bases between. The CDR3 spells CASRSTGRGNTIYF. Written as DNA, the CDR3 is TGTGCCAGCAGATCCACAGGGCGCGGAAACACCATATATTTT.

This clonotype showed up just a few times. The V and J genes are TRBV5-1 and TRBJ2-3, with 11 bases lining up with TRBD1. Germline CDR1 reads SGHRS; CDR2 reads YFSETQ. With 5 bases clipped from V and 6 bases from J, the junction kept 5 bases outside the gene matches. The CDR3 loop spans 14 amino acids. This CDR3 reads CASRFGQGADTQYF. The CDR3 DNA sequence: TGCGCCAGCAGGTTTGGACAGGGGGCGGATACGCAGTATTTT.

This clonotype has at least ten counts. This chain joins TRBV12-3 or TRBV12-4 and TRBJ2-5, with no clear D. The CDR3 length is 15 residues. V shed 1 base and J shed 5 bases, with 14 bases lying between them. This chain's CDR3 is CASSLEPAHGETQYF. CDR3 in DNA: TGTGCCAGCAGTTTAGAGCCGGCGCACGGGGAGACCCAGTACTTC.

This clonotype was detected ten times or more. Here the CDR3 reads CASAAAGYEKLFF. CDR3 bases: TGTGCTAGTGCCGCTGCGGGGTATGAAAAACTGTTTTTT. The V and J genes are TRBV12-5 and TRBJ1-4; D ambiguous. This CDR3 has 13 residues. Trimming left V 7 bases short and J 6 bases short, with 12 bases between. Per the germline V gene, CDR1 is LGHNT and CDR2 is FRNRAP.

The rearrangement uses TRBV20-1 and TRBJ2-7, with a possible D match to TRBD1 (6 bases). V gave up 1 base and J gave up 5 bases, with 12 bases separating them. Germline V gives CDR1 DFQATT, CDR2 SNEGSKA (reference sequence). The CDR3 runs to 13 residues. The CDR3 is CSARVRGFNEQYF. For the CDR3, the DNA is TGCAGTGCTAGAGTAAGGGGGTTCAACGAGCAGTACTTC.

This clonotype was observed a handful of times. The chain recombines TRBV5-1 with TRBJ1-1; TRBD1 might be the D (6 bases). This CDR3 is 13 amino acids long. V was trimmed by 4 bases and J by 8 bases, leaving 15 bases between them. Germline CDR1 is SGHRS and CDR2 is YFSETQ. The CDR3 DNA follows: TGCGCCAGCAGCACCGACGGGCAGGGGGAAGCTTTCTTT. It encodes CASSTDGQGEAFF.

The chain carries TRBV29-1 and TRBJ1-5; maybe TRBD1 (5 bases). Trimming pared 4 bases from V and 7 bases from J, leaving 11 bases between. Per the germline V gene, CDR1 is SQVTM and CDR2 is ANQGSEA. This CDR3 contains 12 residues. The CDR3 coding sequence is TGCAGCGTTGGAGACAGCGACCAGCCCCAGCATTTT. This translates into CSVGDSDQPQHF.

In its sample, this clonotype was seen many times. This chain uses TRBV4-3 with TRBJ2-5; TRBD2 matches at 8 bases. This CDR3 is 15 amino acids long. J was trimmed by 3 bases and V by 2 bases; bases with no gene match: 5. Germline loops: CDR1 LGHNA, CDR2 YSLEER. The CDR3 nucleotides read TGCGCCAGCAGCCAACGGGGACTAGAGGAAGAGACCCAGTACTTC. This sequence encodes CASSQRGLEEETQYF.

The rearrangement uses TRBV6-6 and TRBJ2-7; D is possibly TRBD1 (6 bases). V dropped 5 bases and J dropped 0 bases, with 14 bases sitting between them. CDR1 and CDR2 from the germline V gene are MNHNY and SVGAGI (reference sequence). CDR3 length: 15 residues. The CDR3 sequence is CASSRPGHSSYEQYV. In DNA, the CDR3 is TGTGCCAGCAGTAGACCGGGACACAGCTCCTACGAGCAGTACGTC.

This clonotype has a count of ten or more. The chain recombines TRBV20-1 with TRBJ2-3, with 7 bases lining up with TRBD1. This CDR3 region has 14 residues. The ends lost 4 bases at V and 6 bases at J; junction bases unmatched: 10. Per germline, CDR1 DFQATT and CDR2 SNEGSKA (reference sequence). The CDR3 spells CSAKKGQSLDTQYF. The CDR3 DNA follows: TGCAGTGCTAAAAAGGGACAGTCGCTGGATACGCAGTATTTT.

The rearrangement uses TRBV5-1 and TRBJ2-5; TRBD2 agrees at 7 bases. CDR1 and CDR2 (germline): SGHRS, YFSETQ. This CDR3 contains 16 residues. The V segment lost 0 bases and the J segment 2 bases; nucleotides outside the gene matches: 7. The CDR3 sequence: CASSLGVAGPQETQYF. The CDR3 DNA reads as TGCGCCAGCAGCTTGGGAGTAGCGGGCCCTCAAGAGACCCAGTACTTC. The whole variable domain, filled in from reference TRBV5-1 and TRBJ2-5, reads KAGVTQTPRYLIKTRGQQVTLSCSPISGHRSVSWYQQTPGQGLQFLFEYFSETQRNKGNFPGRFSGRQFSNSRSEMNVSTLELGDSALYLCASSLGVAGPQETQYFGPGTRLLVL.

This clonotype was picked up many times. The CDR3 region has the DNA TGTGCCAGCAGTTCGGGACAGGGATACACCATATATTTT. This encodes CASSSGQGYTIYF. This rearrangement joins TRBV28 to TRBJ1-3, with TRBD1 matching 9 bases. The CDR3 is 13 amino acids. Trimming cost V 4 bases and J 8 bases; bases outside gene matches: 3. Germline-derived CDR1 and CDR2 are MDHEN and SYDVKM. The variable domain in full, completed from reference TRBV28 and TRBJ1-3, reads DVKVTQSSRYLVKRTGEKVFLECVQDMDHENMFWYRQDPGLGLRLIYFSYDVKMKEKGDIPEGYSVSREKKERFSLILESASTNQTSMYLCASSSGQGYTIYFGEGSWLTVV.

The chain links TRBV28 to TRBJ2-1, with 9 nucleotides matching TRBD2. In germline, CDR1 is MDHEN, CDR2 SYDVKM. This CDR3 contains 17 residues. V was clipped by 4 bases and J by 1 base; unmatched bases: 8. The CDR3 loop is CASSSPLAGLSYNEQFF. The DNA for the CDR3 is TGTGCCAGCAGTTCCCCCCTAGCGGGGCTTTCCTACAATGAGCAGTTCTTC.

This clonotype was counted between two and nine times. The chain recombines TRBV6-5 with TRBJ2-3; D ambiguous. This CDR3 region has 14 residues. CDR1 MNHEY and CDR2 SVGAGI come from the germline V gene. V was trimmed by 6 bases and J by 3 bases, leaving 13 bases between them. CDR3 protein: CASRIIAGTDTQYF. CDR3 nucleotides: TGTGCCAGCAGGATAATAGCCGGTACAGATACGCAGTATTTT.

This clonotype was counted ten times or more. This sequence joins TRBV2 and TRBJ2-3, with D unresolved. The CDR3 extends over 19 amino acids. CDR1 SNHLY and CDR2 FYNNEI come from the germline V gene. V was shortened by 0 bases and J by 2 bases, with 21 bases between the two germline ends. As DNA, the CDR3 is TGTGCCAGCAGTGAAGCGCGTTACGTGGGGAACCGTCTCACAGATACGCAGTATTTT. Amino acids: CASSEARYVGNRLTDTQYF.

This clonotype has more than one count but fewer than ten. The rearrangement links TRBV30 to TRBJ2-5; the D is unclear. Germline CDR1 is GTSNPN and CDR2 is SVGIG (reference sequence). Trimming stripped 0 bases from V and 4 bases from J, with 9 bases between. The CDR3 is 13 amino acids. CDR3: CAWSVGLGETQYF. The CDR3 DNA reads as TGTGCCTGGAGTGTGGGCCTAGGAGAGACCCAGTACTTC.

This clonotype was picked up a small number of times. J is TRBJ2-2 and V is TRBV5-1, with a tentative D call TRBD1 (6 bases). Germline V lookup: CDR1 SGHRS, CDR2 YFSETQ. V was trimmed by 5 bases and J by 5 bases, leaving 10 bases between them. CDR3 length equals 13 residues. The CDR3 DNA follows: TGCGCCAGCAGTTACAGGGAGACCGGGGAGCTGTTTTTT. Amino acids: CASSYRETGELFF.

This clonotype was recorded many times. CDR3 DNA sequence: TGTGCCAGCAGACAGGGTTCCAAAAACATTCAGTACTTC. Protein: CASRQGSKNIQYF. This sequence joins TRBV6-5 and TRBJ2-4; TRBD1 might be the D (6 bases). The germline V gene has CDR1 MNHEY and CDR2 SVGAGI. Trimming stripped 6 bases from V and 2 bases from J, with 8 bases between. The CDR3 loop spans 13 amino acids.

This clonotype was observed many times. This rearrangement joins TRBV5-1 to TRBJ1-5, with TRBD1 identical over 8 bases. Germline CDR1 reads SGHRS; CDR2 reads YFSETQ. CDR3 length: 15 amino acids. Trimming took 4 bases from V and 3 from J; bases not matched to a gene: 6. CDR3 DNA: TGCGCCAGCAGCGTCGGGACAGGCTACAATCAGCCCCAGCATTTT. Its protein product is CASSVGTGYNQPQHF.

DNA of the CDR3: TGTGCCAGCAGCCATCCGGGACAGGGACGCACAGATACGCAGTATTTT. Translated: CASSHPGQGRTDTQYF. The V gene is TRBV4-2, the J gene TRBJ2-3; TRBD1 agrees at 9 bases. The germline CDR1 and CDR2 sequences are LGHNA and YNFKEQ. Trimming cost V 3 bases and J 1 base; bases outside gene matches: 5. The length of the CDR3 is 16 residues.

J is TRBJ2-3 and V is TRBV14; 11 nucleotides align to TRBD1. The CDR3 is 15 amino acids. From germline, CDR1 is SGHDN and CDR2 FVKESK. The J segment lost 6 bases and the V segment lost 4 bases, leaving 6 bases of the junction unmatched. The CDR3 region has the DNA TGTGCCAGCAGCCTTTGGACAGGGGGCTCCGATACGCAGTATTTT. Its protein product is CASSLWTGGSDTQYF.

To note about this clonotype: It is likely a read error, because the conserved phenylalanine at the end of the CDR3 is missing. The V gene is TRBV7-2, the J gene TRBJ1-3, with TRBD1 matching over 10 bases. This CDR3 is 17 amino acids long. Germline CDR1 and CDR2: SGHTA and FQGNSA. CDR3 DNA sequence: TGTGCCAGCAGCAGGAGGGACAGGGGAGGGCCTGGATACACCATATATATT. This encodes CASSRRDRGGPGYTIYI.

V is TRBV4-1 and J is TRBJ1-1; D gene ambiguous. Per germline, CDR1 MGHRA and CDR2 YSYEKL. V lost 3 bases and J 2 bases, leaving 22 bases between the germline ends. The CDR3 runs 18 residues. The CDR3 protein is CASSHPRGQPDSNTEAFF. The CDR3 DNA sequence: TGCGCCAGCAGCCACCCTCGCGGGCAGCCGGATTCAAACACTGAAGCTTTCTTT.

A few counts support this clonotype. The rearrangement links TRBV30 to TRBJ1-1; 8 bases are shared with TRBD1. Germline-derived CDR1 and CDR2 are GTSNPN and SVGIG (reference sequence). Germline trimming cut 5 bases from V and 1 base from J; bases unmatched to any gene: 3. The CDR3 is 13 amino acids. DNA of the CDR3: TGTGCCTGGGCAGGGGGCGCGAACACTGAAGCTTTCTTT. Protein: CAWAGGANTEAFF.

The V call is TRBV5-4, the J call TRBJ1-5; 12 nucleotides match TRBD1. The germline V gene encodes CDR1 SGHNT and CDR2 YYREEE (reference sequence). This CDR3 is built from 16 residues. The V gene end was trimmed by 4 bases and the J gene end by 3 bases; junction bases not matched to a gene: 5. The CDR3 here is CASSPGQGANNQPQHF. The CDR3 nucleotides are TGTGCCAGCAGCCCGGGACAGGGGGCTAACAATCAGCCCCAGCATTTT.